Reported below is one TCR beta chain. What it binds is not known. This sample is drawn from a study of Graves' ophthalmopathy and Graves' hyperthyroidism. Findings of the study overall: The study's model predicted ophthalmopathy progression at approximately 70% sensitivity and about 72% specificity.

Hyperthyroidism patients were newly diagnosed, under 2 months' duration, aged 18 to 65. Amplification from RNA transcripts yielded the TCR beta CDR3 regions. HTBI primers served in a first-round RT-PCR, which a second-round multiplex PCR followed. TCRdb processed the multiplex PCR reads anew with MiXCR; each CDR3 protein has one entry. The table has 1 million to 1.3 million distinct CDR3 sequences, less than 45% seen once; the top ten hold 11%. Unmatched junction bases numbered 10, after V lost 2 bases and J lost 4 bases. This CDR3 contains 16 residues. Germline-derived CDR1 and CDR2 are WSHSY and SAAADI.

This receptor was obtained from an adult man with Graves' hyperthyroidism. V is TRBV10-2 and J is TRBJ1-2, with 7 bases identical to TRBD1. Sequencing was done on a sample of peripheral blood or thyroid tissue (not recorded which). The CDR3 sequence is CASSEPQSQGGYGYTF. CDR3 DNA sequence: TGCGCCAGCAGTGAGCCCCAGAGTCAGGGGGGCTATGGCTACACCTTC.